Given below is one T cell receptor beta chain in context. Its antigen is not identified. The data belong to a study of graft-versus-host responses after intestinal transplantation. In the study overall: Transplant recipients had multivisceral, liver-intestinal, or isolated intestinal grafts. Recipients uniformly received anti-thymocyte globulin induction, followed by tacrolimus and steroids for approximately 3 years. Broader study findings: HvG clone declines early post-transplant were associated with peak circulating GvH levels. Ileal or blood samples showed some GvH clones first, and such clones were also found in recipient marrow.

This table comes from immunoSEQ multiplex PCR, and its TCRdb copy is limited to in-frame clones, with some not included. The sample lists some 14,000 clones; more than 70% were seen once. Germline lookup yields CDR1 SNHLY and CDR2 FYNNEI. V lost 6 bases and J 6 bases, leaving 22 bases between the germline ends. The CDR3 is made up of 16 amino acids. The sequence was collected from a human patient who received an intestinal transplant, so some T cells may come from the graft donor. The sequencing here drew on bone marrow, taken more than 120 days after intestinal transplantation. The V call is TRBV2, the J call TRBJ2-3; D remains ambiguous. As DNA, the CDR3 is TGTGCCAGCAGAATCCCTCGACCGCTCGCCGAGGATACGCAGTATTTT. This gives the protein CASRIPRPLAEDTQYF. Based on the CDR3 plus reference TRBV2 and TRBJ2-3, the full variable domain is EPEVTQTPSHQVTQMGQEVILRCVPISNHLYFYWYRQILGQKVEFLVSFYNNEISEKSEIFDDQFSVERPDGSNFTLKIRSTKLEDSAMYFCASRIPRPLAEDTQYFGPGTRLTVL.